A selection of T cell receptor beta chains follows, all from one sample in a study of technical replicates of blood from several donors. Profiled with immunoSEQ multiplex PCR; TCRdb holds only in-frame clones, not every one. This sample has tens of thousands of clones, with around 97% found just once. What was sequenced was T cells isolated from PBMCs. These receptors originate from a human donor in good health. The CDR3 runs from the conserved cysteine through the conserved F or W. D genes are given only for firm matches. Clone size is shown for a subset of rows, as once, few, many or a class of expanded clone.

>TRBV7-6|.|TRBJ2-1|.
CASSLDTGERYNEQFF
TGTGCCAGCAGCTTAGATACGGGAGAAAGATACAATGAGCAGTTCTTC
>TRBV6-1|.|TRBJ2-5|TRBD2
CASRVGLAAETQYF
TGTGCCAGCAGGGTGGGACTAGCGGCAGAGACCCAGTACTTC
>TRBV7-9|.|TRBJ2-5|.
CASSRGIETQYF
TGTGCCAGCAGCCGGGGAATCGAGACCCAGTACTTC
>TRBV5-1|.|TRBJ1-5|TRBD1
CASSFGDRDNQPQHF
TGCGCCAGCAGTTTTGGGGACAGGGATAATCAGCCCCAGCATTTT
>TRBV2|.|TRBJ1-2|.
CASSDYGQIDGYTF
TGTGCCAGCAGTGACTATGGACAGATCGATGGCTACACCTTC
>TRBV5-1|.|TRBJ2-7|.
CASSLDGRVTYEQYF
TGCGCCAGCAGCTTGGACGGGCGGGTTACCTACGAGCAGTACTTC
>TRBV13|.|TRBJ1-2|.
CASSLGSQGNYGYTF
TGTGCCAGCAGCTTAGGCAGTCAGGGTAACTATGGCTACACCTTC
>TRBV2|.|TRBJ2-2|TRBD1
CASSPGQGSTGELFF
TGTGCCAGCAGTCCGGGACAGGGTTCTACCGGGGAGCTGTTTTTT
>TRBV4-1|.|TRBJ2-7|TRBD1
CASSQAGQASYEQYF
TGCGCCAGCAGCCAAGCGGGACAGGCCTCCTACGAGCAGTACTTC
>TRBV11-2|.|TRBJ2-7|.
CASSLYLGPIGYEQYF
TGTGCCAGCAGCTTATATCTGGGGCCTATCGGGTACGAGCAGTACTTC
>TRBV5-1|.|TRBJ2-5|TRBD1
CASSLTMAGGRSRETQYF
TGCGCCAGCAGCTTGACTATGGCAGGGGGCCGGTCGAGGGAGACCCAGTACTTC
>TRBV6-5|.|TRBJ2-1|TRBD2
CASAGTRTYNEQFF
TGTGCCAGCGCCGGGACTAGAACTTACAATGAGCAGTTCTTC
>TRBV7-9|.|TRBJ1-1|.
CASSFQSVTEAFF
TGTGCCAGCAGCTTTCAATCAGTCACTGAAGCTTTCTTT
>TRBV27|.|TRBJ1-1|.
CASSLQVNTEAFF
TGTGCCAGCAGTTTACAGGTTAACACTGAAGCTTTCTTT
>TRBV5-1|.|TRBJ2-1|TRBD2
CASSPGGLAGSYNEQFF
TGCGCCAGCAGCCCGGGGGGACTAGCGGGCTCTTACAATGAGCAGTTCTTC
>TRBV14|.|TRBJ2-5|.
CASSQDLVAATQYF
TGTGCCAGCAGCCAAGATCTTGTAGCTGCGACCCAGTACTTC
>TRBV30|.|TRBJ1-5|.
CAWTQGGNQPQHF
TGTGCCTGGACCCAAGGAGGGAATCAGCCCCAGCATTTT
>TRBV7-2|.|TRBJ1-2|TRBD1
CASSPSGTGTYGYTF
TGTGCCAGCAGCCCAAGCGGGACAGGGACCTATGGCTACACCTTC
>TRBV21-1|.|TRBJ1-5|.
CANHSDRGDFNQPQHF
TGTGCCAACCACTCAGACAGGGGGGATTTCAATCAGCCCCAGCATTTT
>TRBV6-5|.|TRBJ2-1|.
CASSYSLYTNEQFF
TGTGCCAGCAGTTACTCACTATATACCAATGAGCAGTTCTTC
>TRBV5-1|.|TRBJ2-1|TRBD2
CASSPGLAGMNEQFF
TGCGCCAGCAGCCCAGGACTAGCGGGAATGAATGAGCAGTTCTTC
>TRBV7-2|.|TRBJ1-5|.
CASSPITGSGQPQHF
TGTGCCAGCAGCCCAATAACAGGGAGCGGTCAGCCCCAGCATTTT
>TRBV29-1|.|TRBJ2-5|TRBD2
CSVESGRAQETQYF
TGCAGCGTTGAGAGCGGGAGGGCCCAAGAGACCCAGTACTTC
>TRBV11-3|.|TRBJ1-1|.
CASSSHMNTEAFF
TGTGCCAGCAGCTCTCACATGAACACTGAAGCTTTCTTT
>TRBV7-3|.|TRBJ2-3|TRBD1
CASSAGGWVDTQYF
TGTGCCAGCAGCGCAGGGGGCTGGGTGGATACGCAGTATTTT
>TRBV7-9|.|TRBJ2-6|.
CASSPRYSGANVLTF
TGTGCCAGCAGCCCTCGGTATTCTGGGGCCAACGTCCTGACTTTC
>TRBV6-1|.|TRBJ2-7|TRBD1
CASSAYGTGVDEQYF
TGTGCCAGCAGTGCGTACGGGACAGGGGTGGACGAGCAGTACTTC
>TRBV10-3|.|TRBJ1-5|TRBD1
CAIGAKTGIGNQPQHF
TGTGCCATCGGGGCGAAGACAGGGATTGGCAATCAGCCCCAGCATTTT
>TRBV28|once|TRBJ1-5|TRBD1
CASRQDRGHNSNQPQHF
TGTGCCAGCAGGCAGGACAGGGGGCATAATAGCAATCAGCCCCAGCATTTT
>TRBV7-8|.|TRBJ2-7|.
CASSLGSGAYEQYF
TGTGCCAGCAGCTTAGGGAGCGGAGCCTACGAGCAGTACTTC
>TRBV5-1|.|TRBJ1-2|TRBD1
CASSGQGDESGYTF
TGCGCCAGCAGCGGACAGGGGGATGAGAGTGGCTACACCTTC
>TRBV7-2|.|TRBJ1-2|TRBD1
CAAQGAGYGYTF
TGTGCCGCACAGGGGGCTGGCTATGGCTACACCTTC
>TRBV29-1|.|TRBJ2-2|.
CSVQGFGGGELFF
TGCAGCGTACAGGGATTTGGTGGCGGGGAGCTGTTTTTT
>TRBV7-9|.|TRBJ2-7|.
CASSSSGLYEQYF
TGTGCCAGCAGTTCGTCAGGCCTCTACGAGCAGTACTTC
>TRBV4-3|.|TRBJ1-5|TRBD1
CASSPGTGFNQPQHF
TGCGCCAGCAGCCCCGGGACAGGCTTCAATCAGCCCCAGCATTTT
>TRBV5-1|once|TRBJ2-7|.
CASFGDTYEQYF
TGCGCCAGCTTTGGGGACACCTACGAGCAGTACTTC
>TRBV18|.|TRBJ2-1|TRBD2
CASSPWTSGSSDEQFF
TGTGCCAGCTCACCATGGACTAGCGGGAGTTCTGATGAGCAGTTCTTC
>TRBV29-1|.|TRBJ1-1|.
CSVTQNTEAFF
TGCAGCGTTACTCAGAACACTGAAGCTTTCTTT